One T cell receptor beta chain is described in this entry. Its antigen is not known. Per the germline V gene, CDR1 is SNHLY and CDR2 is FYNNEI. With V trimmed by 7 bases and J by 4 bases, 10 bases remained unmatched. The CDR3 totals 14 residues. The sample originates from a study of molecular identifiers for immune sequencing clone quantification. About the research overall: The replicate experiment used RNA from roughly 20,000 or 100,000 naive CD8 cells. This RNA was split into five aliquots, and four of them were sequenced. Points from the study as a whole: Naive cells had under 1% of molecules in clones above 20 RNA copies, effectors over 97%.

From the PCR reads, TCRdb called clonotypes with MiXCR, one entry per CDR3 protein. The sample shows over 550,000 distinct CDR3 sequences, roughly 23% of them seen only once. Based on a CD8+CD4-CCR7+CD45RA+ profile, naive CD8 T cells were sorted. The TCR sequence derives from a human donor in good health. Some libraries in this study had Jurkat cell RNA spiked in. Sequences were obtained from naive CD8+ T cells from blood, with Jurkat cell RNA spiked in. Subset specified: FACS-sorted CD8+CD4-CCR7+CD45RA+ naive T cells. V is TRBV2 and J is TRBJ2-7; TRBD2 matches at 7 bases. CDR3 residues: CASNERGLSYEQYF. CDR3 nucleotides: TGTGCCAGCAACGAAAGGGGACTATCTTACGAGCAGTACTTC.